This T cell receptor (beta chain) originates from a study of control samples from healthy donors and cancer patients (dated by TCRdb to about 2020). V is trimmed back by 1 base and J by 4 bases, and the junction contains 26 bases that no gene match accounts for. CDR1 and CDR2 (LGHNT, FRNRAP) derive from the germline V gene. Including cysteine and phenylalanine, the CDR3 has 22 amino acids. The only DNA kept is the CDR3, 66 bases in frame from the first base. The method was the immunoSEQ multiplex PCR assay. As stored in TCRdb, this immuneACCESS dataset retains in-frame rearrangements with V and J assigned. A fraction of the clones does not appear; measured against another copy, unresolved V genes explain less than half of the discrepancy, and the remainder lacks a known reason. This sample holds roughly 130,000 clones; just over 90% were observed only once. The ten largest clones represent more than 1.5% of the sample.

This clone is a singleton in its sample. It has no known antigen specificity. Base qualities were left out, and no much larger clone turns up one base away. The sequence joins TRBV12-5 to TRBJ2-5, and 8 junctional nucleotides match TRBD1. The sequence derives from a man aged 50-59 years with head and neck cancer. Sequenced sample: PBMCs. Here the CDR3 is given as CASGLARTPKYLIWTGPETQYF. The sequence in DNA is TGTGCTAGTGGTTTGGCCCGTACTCCTAAATACCTCATCTGGACAGGGCCAGAGACCCAGTACTTC.